These 5 T cell receptor beta chains were all obtained from the same sample, sequenced in a study of blood T cell repertoires in COVID-19. Profiling relied on immunoSEQ multiplex PCR, and the TCRdb table lists in-frame clones only, not all of them. The data hold around 69,000 clones, with about 86% observed a single time. Specimen: peripheral blood. The source of these receptors is a middle-aged man with active COVID-19.

This clone was counted once. The chain is built from TRBV27 and TRBJ2-7; 11 bases agree with TRBD1. Germline V gives CDR1 MNHEY, CDR2 SMNVEV (reference sequence). The CDR3 runs 15 residues. V gave up 4 bases and J gave up 3 bases; unmatched junction bases: 5. The CDR3 nucleotides are TGTGCCAGCAGTTCAACCGGGACAGGGGGCTACGAGCAGTACTTC. Amino acids: CASSSTGTGGYEQYF.

The V and J genes are TRBV24-1 and TRBJ2-1, with a possible D match to TRBD2 (6 bases). Trimming took 4 bases from V and 7 from J, leaving 10 bases between them. This CDR3 spans 13 amino acids. From germline, CDR1 is KGHDR and CDR2 SFDVKD. The CDR3 DNA reads TGTGCCACCAGTGAAATAGGAGGGAATGAGCAGTTCTTC. Its translation: CATSEIGGNEQFF.

V usage is TRBV5-1 and J usage is TRBJ2-1; TRBD2 is a possible D gene (6 bases). The CDR3 covers 16 residues. Germline CDR1 SGHRS, CDR2 YFSETQ. V was trimmed by 5 bases and J by 0 bases, leaving 15 bases between them. The CDR3 loop is CASRGSAGSSYNEQFF. The CDR3 DNA sequence: TGCGCCAGCAGGGGGAGCGCGGGAAGCTCCTACAATGAGCAGTTCTTC. Filled out from reference TRBV5-1 and TRBJ2-1, the complete variable domain reads KAGVTQTPRYLIKTRGQQVTLSCSPISGHRSVSWYQQTPGQGLQFLFEYFSETQRNKGNFPGRFSGRQFSNSRSEMNVSTLELGDSALYLCASRGSAGSSYNEQFFGPGTRLTVL.

The sample holds a few counts of this clone. The chain carries TRBV5-5 and TRBJ2-2; 12 nucleotides match TRBD1. The CDR3 runs 15 residues. The germline V gene has CDR1 SGHKS and CDR2 YYEKEE (reference sequence). Losses at the gene ends were 3 bases for V and 10 bases for J; bases not matched to a gene: 7. DNA for the CDR3: TGTGCCAGCAGCTGGACCGGGACAGGGGGCGCGGAGCTGTTTTTT. This codes for CASSWTGTGGAELFF.

The chain employs TRBV3-1 (or the pseudogene TRBV3-2) and TRBJ1-5; TRBD1 is a possible D gene (6 bases). The V and J ends lost 1 base and 4 bases respectively, with 11 bases between them. This CDR3 spans 15 amino acids. Germline V CDR1 and CDR2: LGHDT, YNNKEL (reference sequence). The CDR3 reads CASSQGRGGNQPQHF. Here the CDR3 DNA reads TGTGCCAGCAGCCAAGGCAGGGGCGGAAATCAGCCCCAGCATTTT.